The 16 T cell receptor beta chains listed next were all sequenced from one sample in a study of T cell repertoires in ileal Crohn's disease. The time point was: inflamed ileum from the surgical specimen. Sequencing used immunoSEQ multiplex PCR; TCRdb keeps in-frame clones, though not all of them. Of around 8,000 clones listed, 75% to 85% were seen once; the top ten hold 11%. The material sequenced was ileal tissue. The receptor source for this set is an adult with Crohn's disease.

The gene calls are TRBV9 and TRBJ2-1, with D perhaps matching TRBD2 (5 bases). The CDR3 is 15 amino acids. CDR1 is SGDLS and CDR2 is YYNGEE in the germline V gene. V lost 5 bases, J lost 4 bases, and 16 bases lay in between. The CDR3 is CASRELGLGYNEQFF. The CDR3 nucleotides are TGTGCCAGCAGGGAACTAGGGCTGGGGTACAATGAGCAGTTCTTC.

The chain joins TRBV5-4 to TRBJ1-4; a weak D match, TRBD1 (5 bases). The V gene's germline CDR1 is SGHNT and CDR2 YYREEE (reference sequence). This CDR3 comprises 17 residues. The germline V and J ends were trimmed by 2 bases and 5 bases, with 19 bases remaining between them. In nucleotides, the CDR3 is TGTGCCAGCAGCTTAATTACGAGGGGAGGAATAAATGAAAAACTGTTTTTT. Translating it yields CASSLITRGGINEKLFF.

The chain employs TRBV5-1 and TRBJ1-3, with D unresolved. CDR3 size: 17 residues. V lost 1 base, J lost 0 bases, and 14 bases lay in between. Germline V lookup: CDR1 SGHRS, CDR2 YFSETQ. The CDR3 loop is CASSLSVGTSSGNTIYF. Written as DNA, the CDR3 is TGCGCCAGCAGCTTGTCAGTGGGTACTAGCTCTGGAAACACCATATATTTT.

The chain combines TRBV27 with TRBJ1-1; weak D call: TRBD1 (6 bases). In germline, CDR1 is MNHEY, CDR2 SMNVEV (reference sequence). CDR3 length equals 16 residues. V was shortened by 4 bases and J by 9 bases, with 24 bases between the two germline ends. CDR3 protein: CASSSLAVGTPTKAFF. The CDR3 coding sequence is TGTGCCAGCAGTTCTTTGGCGGTGGGGACACCGACGAAAGCTTTCTTT.

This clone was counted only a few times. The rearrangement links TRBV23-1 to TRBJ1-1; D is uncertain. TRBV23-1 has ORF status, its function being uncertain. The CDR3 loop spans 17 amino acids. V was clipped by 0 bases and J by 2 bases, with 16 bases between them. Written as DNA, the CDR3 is TGCGCCAGCAGTCAATCGAGCGACTGTAATATTAACACTGAAGCTTTCTTT. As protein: CASSQSSDCNINTEAFF.

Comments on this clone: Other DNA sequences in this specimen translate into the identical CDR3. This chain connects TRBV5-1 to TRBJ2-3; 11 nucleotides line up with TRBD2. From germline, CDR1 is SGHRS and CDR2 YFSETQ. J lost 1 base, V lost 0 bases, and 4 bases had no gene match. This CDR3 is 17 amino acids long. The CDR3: CASSLVGSGGGTDTQYF. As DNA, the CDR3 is TGCGCCAGCAGCTTGGTTGGTAGCGGGGGGGGCACAGATACGCAGTATTTT.

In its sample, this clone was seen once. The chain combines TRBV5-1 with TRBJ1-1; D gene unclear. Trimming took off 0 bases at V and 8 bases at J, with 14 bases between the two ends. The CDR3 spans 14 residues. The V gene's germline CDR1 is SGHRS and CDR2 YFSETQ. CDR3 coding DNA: TGCGCCAGCAGCTTGGCCAGCGTTTCTTTCGAAGCTTTCTTT. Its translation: CASSLASVSFEAFF.

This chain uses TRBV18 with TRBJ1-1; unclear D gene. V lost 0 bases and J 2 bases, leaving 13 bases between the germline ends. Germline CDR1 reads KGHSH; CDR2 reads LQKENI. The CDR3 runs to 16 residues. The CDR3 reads CASSPPNAGTNTEAFF. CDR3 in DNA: TGTGCCAGCTCACCACCTAACGCAGGTACTAACACTGAAGCTTTCTTT.

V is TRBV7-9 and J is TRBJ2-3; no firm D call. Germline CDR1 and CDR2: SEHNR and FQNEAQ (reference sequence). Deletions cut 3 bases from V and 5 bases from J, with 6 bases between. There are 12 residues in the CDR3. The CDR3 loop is CASSFPRDTQYF. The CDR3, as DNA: TGTGCCAGCAGCTTCCCCCGAGATACGCAGTATTTT. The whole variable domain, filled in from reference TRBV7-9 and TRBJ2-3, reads DTGVSQNPRHKITKRGQNVTFRCDPISEHNRLYWYRQTLGQGPEFLTYFQNEAQLEKSRLLSDRFSAERPKGSFSTLEIQRTEQGDSAMYLCASSFPRDTQYFGPGTRLTVL.

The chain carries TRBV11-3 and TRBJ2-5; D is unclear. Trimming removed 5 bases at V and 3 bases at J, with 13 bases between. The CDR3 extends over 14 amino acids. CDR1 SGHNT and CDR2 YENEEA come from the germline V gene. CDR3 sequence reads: CASSHGPREETQYF. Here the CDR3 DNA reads TGTGCCAGCAGCCACGGACCACGCGAAGAGACCCAGTACTTC.

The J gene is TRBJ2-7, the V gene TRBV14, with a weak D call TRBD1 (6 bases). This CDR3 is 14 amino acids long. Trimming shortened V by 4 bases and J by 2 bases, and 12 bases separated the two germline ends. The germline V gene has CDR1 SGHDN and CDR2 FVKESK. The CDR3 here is CASSPYRAAYEQYF. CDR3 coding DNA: TGTGCCAGCAGCCCGTACAGGGCCGCCTACGAGCAGTACTTC.

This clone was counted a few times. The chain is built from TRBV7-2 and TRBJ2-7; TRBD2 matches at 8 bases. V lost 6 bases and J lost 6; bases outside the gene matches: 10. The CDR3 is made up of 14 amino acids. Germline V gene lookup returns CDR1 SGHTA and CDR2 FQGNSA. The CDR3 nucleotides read TGTGCCAGCAGAAAGGGGGGACTAGAAGGCGAGCAGTACTTC. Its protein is CASRKGGLEGEQYF. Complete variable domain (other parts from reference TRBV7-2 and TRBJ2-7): GAGVSQSPSNKVTEKGKDVELRCDPISGHTALYWYRQSLGQGLEFLIYFQGNSAPDKSGLPSDRFSAERTGGSVSTLTIQRTQQEDSAVYLCASRKGGLEGEQYFGPGTRLTVT.

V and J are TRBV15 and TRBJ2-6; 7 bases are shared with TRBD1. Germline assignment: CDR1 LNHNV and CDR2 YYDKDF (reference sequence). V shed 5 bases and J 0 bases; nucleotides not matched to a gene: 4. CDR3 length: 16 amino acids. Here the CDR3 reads CATSGNRGSGANVLTF. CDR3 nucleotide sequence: TGTGCCACCAGCGGAAACAGGGGCTCTGGGGCCAACGTCCTGACTTTC.

The CDR3 sequence: CASSYREEGRSVYEQYF. The CDR3 bases are TGTGCCAGCAGCTACCGGGAGGAGGGAAGATCTGTCTACGAGCAGTACTTC. V usage is TRBV11-2 and J usage is TRBJ2-7; 7 bases agree with TRBD2. The V segment lost 4 bases and the J segment 3 bases; nucleotides outside the gene matches: 15. This CDR3 has 17 amino acids. The germline V gene encodes CDR1 SGHAT and CDR2 FQNNGV.

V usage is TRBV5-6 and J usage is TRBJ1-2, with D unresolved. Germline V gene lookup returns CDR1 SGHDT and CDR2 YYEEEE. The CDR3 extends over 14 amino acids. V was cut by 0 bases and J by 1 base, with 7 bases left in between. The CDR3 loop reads CASSLVSRNYGYTF. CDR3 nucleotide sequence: TGTGCCAGCAGCTTGGTATCGCGTAACTATGGCTACACCTTC.

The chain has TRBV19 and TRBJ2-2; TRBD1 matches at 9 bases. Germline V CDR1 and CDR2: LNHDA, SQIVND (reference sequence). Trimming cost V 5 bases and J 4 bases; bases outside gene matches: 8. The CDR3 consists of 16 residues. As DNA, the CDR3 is TGTGCCAGTAGTCCCCGGGACAGGGACCTCACCGGGGAGCTGTTTTTT. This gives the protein CASSPRDRDLTGELFF.